The T cell receptor beta chain described here comes from a study of blood T cell repertoires in COVID-19. Everyone who took part was roughly 18 to 89 years old, and they came from 24 US areas. Donors were grouped by their self-reported clinical history. The study counted Cohort 3 donors as recovered given two negative PCRs, clearance, or symptom resolution. Deletions cut 4 bases from V and 0 bases from J, with 10 bases between. Germline-derived CDR1 and CDR2 are SGHTA and FQGNSA. This CDR3 contains 14 residues. Original processing methods: Quantification of nucleated cells was approximated via reference gene primer amplification. Assay: immunoSEQ multiplex PCR; the TCRdb copy retains only in-frame clones and omits some. V, J and clone size reflect that table, while D and trimming were determined from the DNA. Of 250,000 to 350,000 clones listed, 75% to 90% are singletons.

The sequence came from a woman aged 45-59 years who had recovered from COVID-19. The sequencing sample was made of PBMCs or T cells enriched from blood (not recorded which). The chain uses TRBV7-2 and TRBJ2-7; the D gene is possibly TRBD2 (6 bases). CDR3 sequence reads: CASSWGLSSYEQYF. The CDR3 DNA sequence: TGTGCCAGCAGCTGGGGACTGAGCTCCTACGAGCAGTACTTC.